This TCR beta chain was obtained from a study of blood T cell repertoires in COVID-19. Study details: Donors in the United States, Italy and Spain gave samples during acute or convalescent COVID-19.

The V gene's germline CDR1 is MGHDK and CDR2 SYGVNS. V was clipped by 10 bases and J by 3 bases; unmatched bases: 9. This CDR3 spans 14 amino acids. This clone showed up just once. Original handling: Amplification with reference gene primers provided the estimates of nucleated cell counts. Profiling relied on immunoSEQ multiplex PCR, and the TCRdb table lists in-frame clones only, not all of them. From that table come the V and J calls and clone size; the DNA was used to work out D and trimming. Among around 250,000 clones listed, about nine tenths were seen once. Source material: PBMCs or T cells enriched from blood (not recorded which). The TCR was taken from a human donor in a cohort exposed to, infected with or recovered from COVID-19 (not recorded which). The donor label of this sample is uncertain. The J gene is TRBJ2-3, the V gene TRBV25-1, with TRBD2 matching over 8 bases. CDR3 in amino acids: CATSVTGGTDTQYF. CDR3 nucleotide sequence: TGTGCCACCAGCGTTACGGGGGGGACAGATACGCAGTATTTT.